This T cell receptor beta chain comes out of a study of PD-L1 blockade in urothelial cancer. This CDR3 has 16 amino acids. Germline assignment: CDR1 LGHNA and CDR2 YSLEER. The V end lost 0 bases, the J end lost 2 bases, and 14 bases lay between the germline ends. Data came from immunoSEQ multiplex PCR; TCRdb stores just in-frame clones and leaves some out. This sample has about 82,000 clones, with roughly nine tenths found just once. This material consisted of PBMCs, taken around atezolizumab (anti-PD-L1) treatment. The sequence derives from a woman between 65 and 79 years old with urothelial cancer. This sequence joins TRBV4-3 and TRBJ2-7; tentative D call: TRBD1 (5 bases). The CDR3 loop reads CASSQDIGALAYEQYF. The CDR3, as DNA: TGCGCCAGCAGCCAAGATATAGGGGCCCTGGCCTACGAGCAGTACTTC.